This T cell receptor (beta chain) came from a study of CD8+CD57+ T cells in acquired aplastic anemia. The wider study: For CD4+ cells, healthy donors had an average of approximately 9.8 million reads. Whole-study findings and limits: Between patients and controls, roughly 29 CD8+ CDR3 sequences were found in common.

With regard to this clonotype: Its matching antigen is unknown. The junction shows a germline mismatch at one end, possibly a read error.

Researchers used genomic DNA as the template to profile TCR beta VDJ and CDR3. Each CDR3 protein is one row after TCRdb ran MiXCR on the reads. The data contain roughly 190,000 distinct CDR3 sequences, roughly half of them singletons. This clonotype originated in a human donor in good health, serving as a control. The specimen was sorted CD4+, CD8+, or CD8+CD57+ T cells (not recorded which) from PBMCs.

In DNA, the CDR3 is TGTGCCAGCAGCATTACCGTCCCGGGACAGGGATCTAAATCACCCCTCCACTTT. Translation gives CASSITVPGQGSKSPLHF. The chain joins TRBV5-1 to TRBJ1-6; 9 bases align to TRBD1. The CDR3 totals 18 residues. Germline CDR1 is SGHRS and CDR2 is YFSETQ.